This T cell receptor beta chain was recorded in a study of blood T cell repertoires in COVID-19. Across the study: Samples taken during acute and convalescent COVID-19 were collected in the United States, Italy and Spain. T cells, B-cell-depleted T cells, or PBMCs supplied cDNA or gDNA.

Authors' methods: The authors estimated nucleated cell counts from reference gene primer amplification. This table comes from immunoSEQ multiplex PCR, and its TCRdb copy is limited to in-frame clones, with some not included. For V, J and clone size, that table is used; D and trimming come from the DNA. The data contain a few hundred thousand clones, around 86% of them singletons. Per the germline V gene, CDR1 is MNHEY and CDR2 is SVGAGI. The length of the CDR3 is 13 residues. Trimming stripped 6 bases from V and 0 bases from J, with 6 bases between. The origin of this receptor is a woman aged 45 to 65 with acute or convalescent COVID-19. The chain couples TRBV6-5 to TRBJ1-5; D ambiguous. Material: peripheral blood. CDR3 DNA sequence: TGTGCCAGCAGGGCCCTTAGCAATCAGCCCCAGCATTTT. Its translation: CASRALSNQPQHF.